This TCR beta chain originates from a study of blood T cells in healthy people across ages. Regarding the study as a whole: Age showed a roughly linear inverse relationship with TCR beta diversity per million T cells. PBMCs that were unsorted prevented a conclusive naive versus antigen-experienced comparison. Possibly confounding the expanded clonotype changes was the fact that donor CMV status was unknown.

CDR3 length: 14 amino acids. J was trimmed by 7 bases and V by 4 bases; bases with no gene match: 9. As for this clonotype: The antigen is undetermined.

Using a J-beta primer mix together with a sample-barcoded 5' primer, a second PCR was run for roughly 6 to 12 cycles. TCRdb analysed the 5' RACE reads with MiXCR anew, one entry per CDR3 protein. The table lists around 900,000 distinct CDR3 sequences, around 54% of them singletons. This chain uses TRBV12-3 or TRBV12-4 with TRBJ2-7; 8 bases line up with TRBD1. Sequenced material: blood. The TCR originated in a woman aged 55-75 years in good health. The CDR3 protein is CASSSTGEMREQYF. The CDR3 DNA sequence: TGTGCCAGCAGTTCGACAGGGGAGATGCGGGAGCAGTACTTC.